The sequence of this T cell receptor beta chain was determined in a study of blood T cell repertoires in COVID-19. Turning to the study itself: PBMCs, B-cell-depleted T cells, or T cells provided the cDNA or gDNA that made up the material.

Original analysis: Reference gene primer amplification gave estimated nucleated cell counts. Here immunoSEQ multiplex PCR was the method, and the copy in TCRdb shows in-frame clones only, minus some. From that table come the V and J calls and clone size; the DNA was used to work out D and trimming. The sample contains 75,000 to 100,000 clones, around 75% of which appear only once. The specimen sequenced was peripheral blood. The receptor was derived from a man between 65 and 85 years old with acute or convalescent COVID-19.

CDR3 sequence: CASSLRKDSGGNTGELFF. The CDR3 DNA is TGTGCCAGCAGTTTACGTAAGGACAGCGGAGGGAACACCGGGGAGCTGTTTTTT. The genes are TRBV28 and TRBJ2-2, with a tentative D call TRBD1 (6 bases). The V end lost 2 bases, the J end lost 1 base, and 17 bases lay between the germline ends. Germline V gene sequence: CDR1 MDHEN, CDR2 SYDVKM. This CDR3 has 18 amino acids.